This record covers a single T cell receptor (beta chain). Repertoires were generated with immunoSEQ multiplex PCR, while TCRdb's copy carries only in-frame clones and drops some. The sample holds tens of thousands of clones; less than 95% are singletons and the top ten take about 9%. The data belong to a study of OX40 agonist ivuxolimab in advanced cancers. This receptor was taken from an adult with an advanced solid tumor such as melanoma, head and neck, liver or kidney cancer. The sample was CD4+ or CD8+ T cells sorted from blood, taken in a trial of the OX40 agonist ivuxolimab.

The CDR3 is CASSSTFDRVYEQYF. CDR3 coding DNA: TGTGCCAGCAGCTCGACCTTCGACAGGGTCTACGAGCAGTACTTC. The V call is TRBV13, the J call TRBJ2-7, with TRBD1 matching 7 bases. Unmatched junction bases numbered 9, after V lost 4 bases and J lost 3 bases. CDR3 length: 15 amino acids. CDR1 is PRHDT, CDR2 FYEKMQ, per germline (reference sequence). The full variable domain, its missing parts supplied by reference TRBV13 and TRBJ2-7, is AAGVIQSPRHLIKEKRETATLKCYPIPRHDTVYWYQQGPGQDPQFLISFYEKMQSDKGSIPDRFSAQQFSDYHSELNMSSLELGDSALYFCASSSTFDRVYEQYFGPGTRLTVT.